A single T cell receptor (beta chain) is shown here with its context. The antigen it recognizes is unknown. Qualities for individual bases were not recorded, and no much larger clone is one base off. Per the publication, the time point label means: cells obtained before transplantation from donor or recipient. CD3+CD4+ and CD3+CD8+ populations were FACS-sorted from unstimulated pre-transplant donor and recipient cells taken from spleen or lymph nodes. Libraries came from the immunoSEQ multiplex PCR assay. For most patients, genomic DNA was isolated using the Qiagen DNeasy Blood and Tissue Kit and was shipped frozen to Adaptive Biotechnologies for TCR sequencing. High-throughput TCR-beta CDR3 sequencing of genomic DNA from most patients was performed by Adaptive Biotechnologies. On the study's bioinformatics: Adaptive's ImmunoSEQ software supplied the TCR sequencing data for around 17 patients, while MiXCR and VDJtools were used to process a few other patients. To correct CD4 versus CD8 sorting errors, sequences present in both subsets at a frequency ratio below 5:1 were removed. CDR3 nucleotide sequences shared by donor and recipient were removed because the origin of these sequences could not be assigned. At least 2-fold expansion over unstimulated cells and a minimum CFSE-low frequency of 0.002% (template counts) or 0.001% (read counts) were required for clones to be classified as alloreactive. Clones were considered mappable if detected in sequenced pre-transplant spleen, lymph node, or MLR CFSE-low populations of the donor or recipient. The cumulative frequency of alloreactive clones was calculated as a percentage of all sequences, weighted by copy number. This immuneACCESS table, as held by TCRdb, lists in-frame sequences with V and J called but not all clones. Of the missing ones, under half trace to an unresolved V gene in checked studies; the others have no known cause. The D gene and trimming were derived from the DNA, and the V and J assignments and clone size from that table. The sample table records roughly 90,000 clones; 88% of these occur just once. 0.28% of the sample lies in the top ten.

The data are from a study of graft-versus-host responses after intestinal transplantation (TCRdb year 2021). Some background on the complete study: Recipients received multivisceral, liver-intestinal, or isolated intestinal transplants. All recipients received anti-thymocyte globulin induction followed by maintenance tacrolimus and steroids for three to four years. After intestinal transplantation, graft-versus-host and host-versus-graft alloreactive T cell clones in the graft, circulation and bone marrow were tracked using bulk TCR-beta CDR3 sequencing. Alloreactive clones were identified by sequencing pre-transplant mixed lymphocyte reaction products and comparing these products with unstimulated pre-transplant donor and recipient T cells. A cohort of about 25 intestinal transplant recipients, including one retransplant, was enrolled, and a few patients lacking pretransplant specimens were excluded. A peak of at least 4% donor T cells among recipient peripheral blood mononuclear cells was the definition used for donor T cell macrochimerism. Rather than being sequenced by the commercial service, samples from three later patients were sequenced in-house on an Illumina MiSeq and processed with MiXCR. General study outcomes and caveats: Conclusions were limited by the relatively low number and heterogeneity of intestinal transplant patients. High GvH to HvG T cell clonal ratios were observed in the allografts of patients with donor T cell macrochimerism. Peak levels of circulating GvH clones were associated with declines in HvG clones early after transplant. GvH clones were detected in recipient bone marrow, and some appeared earlier in ileal mucosa or blood, consistent with an intestinal mucosal origin.

Based on the germline V gene, the CDR1 and CDR2 sequences are SGDLS and YYNGEE. V trim: 4 bases; J trim: 2 bases; unmatched bases: 5. The CDR3 spans 16 residues, from the cysteine through the phenylalanine. Only the CDR3 part of the read is kept: 48 bases, read in frame from the first base. Recombination connected TRBV9 to TRBJ1-6, and TRBD1 matches 8 of the central bases. The source is a human donor who was the organ donor for an intestinal transplant. Source: unstimulated CD4+ T cells sorted from spleen or lymph node cells, taken before transplant. The DNA is TGTGCCAGCAGCCCGACAGGGGTCCCCTATAATTCACCCCTCCACTTT. Its translation reads: CASSPTGVPYNSPLHF.